What follows are 5 T cell receptor beta chains derived from one specimen sequenced in a study of T cell responses to AZD1222 COVID-19 vaccine. Profiling relied on immunoSEQ multiplex PCR, and the TCRdb table lists in-frame clones only, not all of them. The sample lists 200,000 to 250,000 clones, around 94% seen once, with around 1.7% in the top ten. The sample was peripheral blood, taken 28 days after the second dose of the MenACWY control vaccine. The receptors stem from an adult who received the MenACWY meningococcal vaccine as a control.

This CDR3 reads CASSLAGFTDTQYF. CDR3 nucleotides: TGTGCCAGCAGCTTGGCCGGGTTCACAGATACGCAGTATTTT. The gene calls are TRBV5-4 and TRBJ2-3, with no clear D. V was pared by 0 bases and J by 2 bases, with 7 bases between. The CDR3 length is 14 residues. In germline, CDR1 is SGHNT, CDR2 YYREEE (reference sequence).

J is TRBJ2-7 and V is TRBV7-8, with D perhaps TRBD2 (5 bases). The CDR3 runs 15 residues. V gave up 8 bases and J gave up 4 bases, with 21 bases separating them. Per germline, CDR1 SGHVS and CDR2 FQNEAQ. CDR3 nucleotide sequence: TGTGCCAGCGCGGTCCTTAGAGGGATCGGGTACGAGCAGTACTTC. Its protein product is CASAVLRGIGYEQYF.

The chain joins TRBV19 to TRBJ2-3, with a possible D match to TRBD2 (6 bases). This CDR3 has 15 residues. From germline, CDR1 is LNHDA and CDR2 SQIVND (reference sequence). V lost 4 bases, J lost 5 bases, and 16 bases lay in between. Here the CDR3 reads CASSTLAAGKDTQYF. The CDR3 DNA follows: TGTGCCAGTAGTACCCTAGCAGCGGGTAAAGATACGCAGTATTTT.

The genes are TRBV12-5 and TRBJ2-5; 8 bases are shared with TRBD1. CDR1 is LGHNT and CDR2 is FRNRAP in the germline V gene. With 0 bases clipped from V and 6 bases from J, the junction kept 12 bases outside the gene matches. CDR3 length: 17 residues. This CDR3 is CASGLVLGTGDRQTQYF. The DNA for the CDR3 is TGTGCTAGTGGTTTGGTACTTGGGACGGGGGACAGGCAGACCCAGTACTTC.

The chain joins TRBV28 to TRBJ2-3, with 9 bases lining up with TRBD2. Germline CDR1 reads MDHEN; CDR2 reads SYDVKM. The CDR3 is made up of 16 amino acids. The V gene end was trimmed by 3 bases and the J gene end by 0 bases; junction bases not matched to a gene: 4. The CDR3 DNA is TGTGCCAGCAGTTTGGGTCTAGCGGGGAGCACAGATACGCAGTATTTT. Protein: CASSLGLAGSTDTQYF.